This entry lists 17 T cell receptor beta chains sequenced from one sample in a study of radiotherapy plus CTLA-4 blockade in lung cancer. Using immunoSEQ multiplex PCR, the repertoire was profiled, and TCRdb retains in-frame clones only, with some absent. The sample includes around 77,000 clones, 70% to 85% of them seen just once. Specimen: peripheral blood, collected from a patient treated with radiotherapy plus ipilimumab. The source is a human donor with non-small cell lung cancer whose response to radiotherapy plus ipilimumab could not be evaluated.

This chain joins TRBV19 and TRBJ2-3; D gene ambiguous. CDR1 is LNHDA and CDR2 is SQIVND in the germline V gene (reference sequence). The CDR3 covers 13 residues. Trimming took off 4 bases at V and 2 bases at J, with 7 bases between the two ends. CDR3 coding DNA: TGTGCCAGTAGTAGCTCTATCACAGATACGCAGTATTTT. Its protein is CASSSSITDTQYF.

This clone was counted between two and nine times. This chain uses TRBV5-1 with TRBJ1-1, with 8 bases aligning to TRBD1. With 4 bases clipped from V and 0 bases from J, the junction kept 11 bases outside the gene matches. This CDR3 contains 17 residues. From germline, CDR1 is SGHRS and CDR2 YFSETQ. The CDR3 bases are TGCGCCAGCAGCCCAGACGCAGGGGGCCCAGTGAACACTGAAGCTTTCTTT. Translated, it gives CASSPDAGGPVNTEAFF. The full variable domain, in which reference TRBV5-1 and TRBJ1-1 provide the parts outside the CDR3, is KAGVTQTPRYLIKTRGQQVTLSCSPISGHRSVSWYQQTPGQGLQFLFEYFSETQRNKGNFPGRFSGRQFSNSRSEMNVSTLELGDSALYLCASSPDAGGPVNTEAFFGQGTRLTVV.

The chain links TRBV27 to TRBJ1-2; D is unclear. The CDR3 is 12 amino acids. Germline V CDR1 and CDR2: MNHEY, SMNVEV (reference sequence). Trimming removed 4 bases from V and 8 bases from J, with 11 bases in between. Written as DNA, the CDR3 is TGTGCCAGCAGTTCCCGGGCGGGGGGCTACACCTTC. Protein: CASSSRAGGYTF.

The V call is TRBV7-9, the J call TRBJ2-3; 9 nucleotides match TRBD2. The length of the CDR3 is 14 residues. Germline V gene sequence: CDR1 SEHNR, CDR2 FQNEAQ (reference sequence). The ends lost 5 bases at V and 6 bases at J; junction bases unmatched: 6. The CDR3 is CASSPGLAADTQYF. Here the CDR3 DNA reads TGTGCCAGCAGCCCGGGACTAGCAGCGGATACGCAGTATTTT.

V usage is TRBV5-5 and J usage is TRBJ2-7; D remains unclear. Germline CDR1 and CDR2: SGHKS and YYEKEE (reference sequence). This CDR3 is built from 13 residues. Trimming removed 4 bases from V and 2 bases from J, with 10 bases in between. The CDR3 protein is CASSPPVPYEQYF. Here the CDR3 DNA reads TGTGCCAGCAGCCCCCCCGTCCCCTACGAGCAGTACTTC. Drawing the rest from reference TRBV5-5 and TRBJ2-7, the complete variable domain is DAGVTQSPTHLIKTRGQQVTLRCSPISGHKSVSWYQQVLGQGPQFIFQYYEKEERGRGNFPDRFSARQFPNYSSELNVNALLLGDSALYLCASSPPVPYEQYFGPGTRLTVT.

The genes are TRBV7-3 and TRBJ1-3; possible D gene TRBD1, 5 bases. V was clipped by 1 base and J by 3 bases, with 7 bases between them. CDR3 length equals 14 residues. Germline CDR1 SGHTA, CDR2 FQGTGA. This chain's CDR3 is CASSLSGGGNTIYF. The CDR3 DNA reads as TGTGCCAGCAGCTTAAGCGGGGGTGGAAACACCATATATTTT. Variable domain in full (rest from reference TRBV7-3 and TRBJ1-3): GAGVSQTPSNKVTEKGKYVELRCDPISGHTALYWYRQSLGQGPEFLIYFQGTGAADDSGLPNDRFFAVRPEGSVSTLKIQRTERGDSAVYLCASSLSGGGNTIYFGEGSWLTVV.

This chain connects TRBV7-6 to TRBJ1-2; a possible D gene is TRBD1 (5 bases). V was pared by 5 bases and J by 7 bases, with 20 bases between. This CDR3 has 15 residues. CDR1 SGHVS and CDR2 FNYEAQ come from the germline V gene. The CDR3 DNA reads as TGTGCCAGCAGCCCCTCGCGGGGGTCCCTCGCTGGCTACACCTTC. It translates to CASSPSRGSLAGYTF.

This clone has more than one count but fewer than ten. The junction differs from germline at one of its ends, possibly a read error. The chain combines TRBV4-3 with TRBJ2-3, with D possibly TRBD1 on 6 matching bases. The CDR3 runs 13 residues. Germline CDR1 is LGHNA and CDR2 is YSLEER. The CDR3 sequence is CASSQEETGTQYF. For the CDR3, the DNA is TGCGCCAGCAGCCAAGAGGAGACAGGTACGCAGTATTTT.

The chain combines TRBV2 with TRBJ1-5; D gene uncertain. Germline CDR1 is SNHLY and CDR2 is FYNNEI. Trimming pared 6 bases from V and 0 bases from J, leaving 15 bases between. The length of the CDR3 is 16 residues. For the CDR3, the DNA is TGTGCCAGCAGGAAAAGCGGGATCTATAGCAATCAGCCCCAGCATTTT. Protein product: CASRKSGIYSNQPQHF.

This chain uses TRBV10-2 with TRBJ2-4; possibly TRBD2 for D (6 bases). V lost 4 bases, J lost 11 bases, and 15 bases lay in between. The germline gives CDR1 WSHSY, CDR2 SAAADI. The CDR3 sequence is 13 residues long. CDR3 in amino acids: CASSAGRTGLQYF. The DNA for the CDR3 is TGCGCCAGCAGTGCGGGGAGGACCGGCCTTCAGTACTTC.

This clone has only one observation. The rearrangement joins TRBV7-3 to TRBJ2-2; TRBD2 agrees at 11 bases. Germline CDR1 reads SGHTA; CDR2 reads FQGTGA. The V and J ends lost 3 bases and 6 bases, in that order; junction bases with no gene match: 3. The CDR3 has 15 amino acids. CDR3 loop: CASSFRLAGPGELFF. The CDR3, as DNA: TGTGCCAGCAGCTTCCGACTAGCGGGACCCGGGGAGCTGTTTTTT.

This clone was detected only once. The chain joins TRBV7-9 to TRBJ1-1; TRBD1 matches 10 bases. The CDR3 covers 13 residues. Germline V gene sequence: CDR1 SEHNR, CDR2 FQNEAQ (reference sequence). Trimming removed 8 bases from V and 1 base from J; junction bases left unmatched: 1. CDR3 in amino acids: CASRDRGNTEAFF. CDR3 coding DNA: TGTGCCAGCCGGGACAGGGGGAACACTGAAGCTTTCTTT.

The V call is TRBV2, the J call TRBJ2-1, with 14 bases aligning to TRBD2. The CDR3 extends over 14 amino acids. Trimming at V came to 7 bases and at J to 8 bases, leaving 4 bases not matched to a gene. In germline, CDR1 is SNHLY, CDR2 FYNNEI. DNA for the CDR3: TGTGCCAGCACCGGGACTAGCGGGAGAGATGAGCAGTTCTTC. Translation gives CASTGTSGRDEQFF.

The CDR3 sequence is CATSRDLAFTGELFF. In nucleotides, the CDR3 is TGTGCCACCAGCAGAGATCTGGCATTCACCGGGGAGCTGTTTTTT. V is TRBV15 and J is TRBJ2-2, with D unclear. The germline gives CDR1 LNHNV, CDR2 YYDKDF (reference sequence). Deletions cut 0 bases from V and 4 bases from J, with 9 bases between. This CDR3 spans 15 amino acids.

This clone has a single count. This chain uses TRBV10-2 with TRBJ1-1; weak D call: TRBD1 (5 bases). This CDR3 is built from 12 residues. Trimming pared 4 bases from V and 7 bases from J, leaving 10 bases between. The V gene's germline CDR1 is WSHSY and CDR2 SAAADI. Written as DNA, the CDR3 is TGCGCCAGCAGTGTAGGTGACAGTGAAGCTTTCTTT. Its translation is CASSVGDSEAFF.

V usage is TRBV11-3 and J usage is TRBJ2-5; 7 bases fit TRBD1. CDR3 length: 14 amino acids. V lost 1 base and J lost 4; bases outside the gene matches: 3. Germline V gene sequence: CDR1 SGHNT, CDR2 YENEEA. The CDR3 nucleotides read TGTGCCAGCAGCTTAGGTGGGACAGTAGAGACCCAGTACTTC. Protein product: CASSLGGTVETQYF. Using reference TRBV11-3 and TRBJ2-5 for the parts outside the CDR3, the full variable domain is EAGVVQSPRYKIIEKKQPVAFWCNPISGHNTLYWYLQNLGQGPELLIRYENEEAVDDSQLPKDRFSAERLKGVDSTLKIQPAELGDSAVYLCASSLGGTVETQYFGPGTRLLVL.

This chain connects TRBV6-1 to TRBJ2-5, with D tentatively TRBD2 (5 bases). The CDR3 covers 14 residues. Trimming removed 7 bases from V and 5 bases from J, with 17 bases in between. Germline CDR1 and CDR2: MNHNS and SASEGT. CDR3 bases: TGTGCCAGCACCTCGGTTCGGGGTTCGGAGACCCAGTACTTC. Amino acid sequence: CASTSVRGSETQYF.